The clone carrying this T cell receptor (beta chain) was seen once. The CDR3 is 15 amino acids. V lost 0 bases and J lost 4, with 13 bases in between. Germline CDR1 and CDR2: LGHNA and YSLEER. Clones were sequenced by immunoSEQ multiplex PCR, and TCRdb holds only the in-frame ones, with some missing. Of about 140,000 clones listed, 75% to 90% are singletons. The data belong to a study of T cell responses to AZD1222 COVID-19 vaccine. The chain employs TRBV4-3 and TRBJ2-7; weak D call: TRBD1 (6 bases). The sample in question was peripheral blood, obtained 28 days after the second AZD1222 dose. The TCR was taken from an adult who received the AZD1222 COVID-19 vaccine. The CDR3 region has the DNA TGCGCCAGCAGCCAAGATCAAGGGGGTCTTTACGAGCAGTACTTC. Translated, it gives CASSQDQGGLYEQYF.